Below, 17 T cell receptor beta chains from the same sample are listed, as sequenced in a study of beta chain features in type 1 diabetes. The study, taken as a whole, reports: In every one of the four CD4+ subsets, TCRB CDR3s were moderately but significantly shorter in Type 1 diabetes patients.

As every portion of the isolated RNA was reverse transcribed, the sequencing read expressed TCRB transcripts. TCRdb keeps only in-frame clones here, not all; method: immunoSEQ multiplex PCR. The sample lists around 690,000 clones, roughly 12% occurring once. Antigens of these TCRs are unknown. Material for sequencing was naive CD4+ T cells from blood. These receptor sequences come from a man younger than 45 with type 1 diabetes.

The chain carries TRBV5-4 and TRBJ1-2; 8 bases agree with TRBD1. This CDR3 region has 15 residues. The V segment lost 4 bases and the J segment 4 bases; nucleotides outside the gene matches: 9. Germline V gene data show CDR1 as SGHNT and CDR2 as YYREEE (reference sequence). The CDR3 bases are TGTGCCAGCAGCCAAGGGACAGGAGAGGGCTATGGCTACACCTTC. Protein: CASSQGTGEGYGYTF.

Only a few counts were recorded for this clone. This chain links TRBV29-1 with TRBJ1-2; weak D call: TRBD1 (5 bases). The CDR3 is made up of 13 amino acids. V lost 6 bases to trimming and J lost 2 bases, with 13 bases between them. Germline V gene lookup returns CDR1 SQVTM and CDR2 ANQGSEA. CDR3 sequence: CSVGAGTNYGYTF. The DNA for the CDR3 is TGCAGCGTAGGTGCAGGGACGAACTATGGCTACACCTTC.

The chain couples TRBV5-4 to TRBJ1-6; 9 nucleotides align to TRBD1. There are 16 residues in the CDR3. Trimming removed 3 bases from V and 9 bases from J; junction bases left unmatched: 10. The germline gives CDR1 SGHNT, CDR2 YYREEE (reference sequence). CDR3 region: CASSYRTGQGTSPLHF. The CDR3 DNA sequence: TGTGCCAGCAGCTATAGAACGGGACAGGGTACTTCACCCCTCCACTTT.

In its sample, this clone was seen a few times. The V and J genes are TRBV7-2 and TRBJ2-2, with D unresolved. This CDR3 is built from 13 residues. The V end was cut by 8 bases, the J end by 6 bases, with 13 bases between. CDR1 is SGHTA, CDR2 FQGNSA, per germline. CDR3 sequence (DNA): TGTGCCAGCCTTTATAAGGACCCCGGGGAGCTGTTTTTT. Its protein product is CASLYKDPGELFF.

This clone turned up a few times. J is TRBJ1-2 and V is TRBV30, with TRBD1 as a possible D gene (6 bases). The germline gives CDR1 GTSNPN, CDR2 SVGIG (reference sequence). Trimming stripped 7 bases from V and 8 bases from J, with 20 bases between. This CDR3 contains 13 residues. The CDR3 loop is CASRTAGGHGYTF. The CDR3 DNA is TGTGCCTCTCGGACAGCTGGGGGGCACGGCTACACCTTC.

The V call is TRBV4-2, the J call TRBJ2-4; possibly TRBD1 or TRBD2 for D (5 bases each). Germline V gene sequence: CDR1 LGHNA, CDR2 YNFKEQ. V dropped 2 bases and J dropped 0 bases, with 14 bases sitting between them. The CDR3 extends over 17 amino acids. CDR3 nucleotides: TGTGCCAGCAGCCAACCGAGGGGCGGTATAGCCAAAAACATTCAGTACTTC. This translates into CASSQPRGGIAKNIQYF.

This clone was counted a few times. V and J are TRBV2 and TRBJ1-4; 11 nucleotides align to TRBD1. Unmatched junction bases numbered 7, after V lost 6 bases and J lost 7 bases. This CDR3 comprises 15 residues. CDR1 is SNHLY, CDR2 FYNNEI, per germline. CDR3 protein: CASSRGQGAGEKLFF. CDR3 sequence (DNA): TGTGCCAGCAGCCGAGGACAGGGGGCGGGTGAAAAACTGTTTTTT.

This chain links TRBV27 with TRBJ1-2, with TRBD1 as a possible D gene (5 bases). This CDR3 is built from 14 residues. CDR1 is MNHEY, CDR2 SMNVEV, per germline (reference sequence). Trimming shortened V by 2 bases and J by 8 bases, and 15 bases separated the two germline ends. CDR3 sequence reads: CASSLTGGRFGYTF. The CDR3, as DNA: TGTGCCAGCAGTTTAACGGGGGGAAGATTCGGCTACACCTTC.

A few counts support this clone. The J gene is TRBJ1-6, the V gene TRBV9; TRBD1 aligns across 9 bases. The V gene's germline CDR1 is SGDLS and CDR2 YYNGEE. Losses at the gene ends were 3 bases for V and 9 bases for J; bases not matched to a gene: 4. This CDR3 region has 14 residues. CDR3: CASSADRGSSPLHF. Written as DNA, the CDR3 is TGTGCCAGCAGCGCTGACAGGGGGAGTTCACCCCTCCACTTT. The whole variable domain, filled in from reference TRBV9 and TRBJ1-6, reads DSGVTQTPKHLITATGQRVTLRCSPRSGDLSVYWYQQSLDQGLQFLIQYYNGEERAKGNILERFSAQQFPDLHSELNLSSLELGDSALYFCASSADRGSSPLHFGNGTRLTVT.

This clone was observed a handful of times. The J gene is TRBJ2-1, the V gene TRBV28; TRBD1 matches at 10 bases. The V gene's germline CDR1 is MDHEN and CDR2 SYDVKM. The CDR3 spans 12 residues. V shed 5 bases and J 14 bases; nucleotides not matched to a gene: 6. The DNA for the CDR3 is TGTGCCAGCAGTCACACCGGGACAGGGGAGTTCTTC. This translates into CASSHTGTGEFF.

The chain couples TRBV11-2 to TRBJ2-3; D gene ambiguous. Trimming shortened V by 2 bases and J by 6 bases, and 3 bases separated the two germline ends. The CDR3 has 11 residues. CDR1 SGHAT and CDR2 FQNNGV come from the germline V gene. The CDR3, as DNA: TGTGCCAGCAGCTTATATGATACGCAGTATTTT. This encodes CASSLYDTQYF.

The chain combines TRBV5-1 with TRBJ2-3; 11 bases fit TRBD2. Germline-derived CDR1 and CDR2 are SGHRS and YFSETQ. The CDR3 has 19 residues. The ends lost 0 bases at V and 4 bases at J; junction bases unmatched: 13. The CDR3 here is CASSLAGSSGGLFPDTQYF. The CDR3 DNA sequence: TGCGCCAGCAGCTTGGCCGGCTCTAGCGGGGGGCTGTTCCCAGATACGCAGTATTTT.

The rearrangement links TRBV4-2 to TRBJ2-2; D is tentatively TRBD1 or TRBD2 (5 bases each). The CDR3 sequence is 17 residues long. V was clipped by 0 bases and J by 1 base, with 12 bases between them. Germline values: CDR1 LGHNA, CDR2 YNFKEQ. This CDR3 reads CASSQDARGWNTGELFF. The CDR3 coding sequence is TGTGCCAGCAGCCAAGATGCTCGGGGCTGGAACACCGGGGAGCTGTTTTTT.

The table lists this clone with a few counts. The chain carries TRBV6-1 and TRBJ2-1, with TRBD1 as a possible D gene (5 bases). V was cut by 4 bases and J by 8 bases, with 18 bases left in between. The CDR3 covers 15 residues. Germline CDR1 MNHNS, CDR2 SASEGT. This CDR3 reads CASSVQGYWVDEQFF. For the CDR3, the DNA is TGTGCCAGCAGTGTTCAGGGTTATTGGGTCGATGAGCAGTTCTTC.

The chain links TRBV11-1 to TRBJ2-5; 8 nucleotides match TRBD2. This CDR3 has 14 residues. From germline, CDR1 is SGHAT and CDR2 FQDESV (reference sequence). Trimming removed 4 bases from V and 3 bases from J; junction bases left unmatched: 4. CDR3 DNA sequence: TGTGCCAGCAGCTCAAGCGGGGGTGAAGAGACCCAGTACTTC. It yields the protein CASSSSGGEETQYF. Looking up the rest from reference TRBV11-1 and TRBJ2-5 gives the full variable domain: EAEVAQSPRYKITEKSQAVAFWCDPISGHATLYWYRQILGQGPELLVQFQDESVVDDSQLPKDRFSAERLKGVDSTLKIQPAELGDSAMYLCASSSSGGEETQYFGPGTRLLVL.

This clone was counted only a few times. The genes are TRBV28 and TRBJ1-2, with D hard to call. The germline V gene has CDR1 MDHEN and CDR2 SYDVKM. Trimming left V 1 base short and J 8 bases short, with 5 bases between. The CDR3 is 11 amino acids. This chain's CDR3 is CASSLLSGYTF. The CDR3 bases are TGTGCCAGCAGTTTATTAAGCGGCTACACCTTC.

The chain is built from TRBV19 and TRBJ2-7, with D unresolved. V gave up 3 bases and J gave up 0 bases, with 18 bases separating them. CDR3 length equals 17 residues. Germline CDR1 reads LNHDA; CDR2 reads SQIVND (reference sequence). CDR3 amino acids: CASSIGNPDRRSYEQYF. In DNA form, the CDR3 reads TGTGCCAGTAGTATTGGGAACCCAGACCGCCGCTCCTACGAGCAGTACTTC. The complete variable domain, with remaining parts taken from reference TRBV19 and TRBJ2-7, reads DGGITQSPKYLFRKEGQNVTLSCEQNLNHDAMYWYRQDPGQGLRLIYYSQIVNDFQKGDIAEGYSVSREKKESFPLTVTSAQKNPTAFYLCASSIGNPDRRSYEQYFGPGTRLTVT.